This note documents a single T cell receptor (beta chain) sequence. Its antigen is undetermined. The CDR3 spans 16 residues. V was shortened by 4 bases and J by 0 bases, with 13 bases between the two germline ends. The germline V gene has CDR1 MNHNS and CDR2 SASEGT. The data originate from a study of shared clonotypes between healthy human individuals. Study results and caveats: Naive CD4 clonotypes were shared across a few donors at 4% to 5%.

As processed by the authors: Junction-only sequences produced by ImmunoSEQ had no quality scores, so filtering differed. Profiled with immunoSEQ multiplex PCR; TCRdb holds only in-frame clones, not every one. D and trimming were read from the DNA, whereas the V and J calls and clone size are those reported in that table. Of approximately 530,000 clones listed, about 96% are singletons. This chain joins TRBV6-1 and TRBJ2-1; the D is unclear. Source material: naive CD4+ T cells sorted from blood. As to subset: CD45RA+ positively selected. The clonotype was recovered from a woman under 40 in good health. CDR3 sequence reads: CASSVHGPSSYNEQFF. In DNA form, the CDR3 reads TGTGCCAGCAGTGTACACGGACCGAGCTCCTACAATGAGCAGTTCTTC.